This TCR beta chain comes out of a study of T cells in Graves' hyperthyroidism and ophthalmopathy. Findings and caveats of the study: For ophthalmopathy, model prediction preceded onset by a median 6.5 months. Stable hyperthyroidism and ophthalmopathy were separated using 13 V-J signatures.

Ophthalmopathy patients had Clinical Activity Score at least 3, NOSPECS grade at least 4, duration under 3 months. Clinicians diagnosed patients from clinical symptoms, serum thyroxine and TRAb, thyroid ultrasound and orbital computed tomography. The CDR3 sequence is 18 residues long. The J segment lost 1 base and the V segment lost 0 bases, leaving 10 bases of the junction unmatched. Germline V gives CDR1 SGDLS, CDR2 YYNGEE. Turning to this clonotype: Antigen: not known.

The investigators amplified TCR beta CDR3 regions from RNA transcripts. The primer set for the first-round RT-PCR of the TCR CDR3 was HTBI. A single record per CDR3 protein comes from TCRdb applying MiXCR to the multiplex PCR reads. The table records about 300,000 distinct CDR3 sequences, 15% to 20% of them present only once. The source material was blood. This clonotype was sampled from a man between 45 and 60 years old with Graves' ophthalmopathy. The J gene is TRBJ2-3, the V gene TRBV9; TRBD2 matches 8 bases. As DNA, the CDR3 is TGTGCCAGCAGCGTAGACCCCCCGGGAGGGCATCGCACAGATACGCAGTATTTT. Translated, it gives CASSVDPPGGHRTDTQYF.